The 9 T cell receptor beta chains below were found in one sample sequenced in a study of beta chain features in type 1 diabetes. All of the isolated RNA was reverse transcribed, so expressed TCRB transcripts were sequenced. The table came from immunoSEQ multiplex PCR; TCRdb's copy has only in-frame clones and leaves some out. This table has about 210,000 clones, roughly 10% appearing once. The sample comprised central memory CD4+ T cells from blood. The source of these receptors is a man younger than 35 in good health.

This clone was observed a few times. The gene calls are TRBV5-4 and TRBJ2-3, with TRBD2 matching 9 bases. Per the germline V gene, CDR1 is SGHNT and CDR2 is YYREEE (reference sequence). The CDR3 runs 17 residues. J lost 4 bases, V lost 5 bases, and 14 bases had no gene match. The CDR3 reads CASSPAEAGGPPDTQYF. The CDR3 nucleotides are TGTGCCAGCAGTCCCGCAGAGGCGGGAGGGCCCCCAGATACGCAGTATTTT. The full variable domain, with the rest looked up from reference TRBV5-4 and TRBJ2-3, is ETGVTQSPTHLIKTRGQQVTLRCSSQSGHNTVSWYQQALGQGPQFIFQYYREEENGRGNFPPRFSGLQFPNYSSELNVNALELDDSALYLCASSPAEAGGPPDTQYFGPGTRLTVL.

V gene TRBV27 combines with J gene TRBJ2-1; 8 bases align to TRBD2. The CDR3 spans 14 residues. V shed 4 bases, J shed 5 bases, and the junction held 4 bases outside the gene matches. Germline assignment: CDR1 MNHEY and CDR2 SMNVEV (reference sequence). CDR3 region: CASSSTSGHNEQFF. In nucleotides, the CDR3 is TGTGCCAGCAGTTCCACTAGCGGACACAATGAGCAGTTCTTC.

This clone has a handful of counts. This sequence joins TRBV30 and TRBJ1-2, with D hard to call. Germline V CDR1 and CDR2: GTSNPN, SVGIG (reference sequence). The V end lost 5 bases, the J end lost 4 bases, and 14 bases lay between the germline ends. The CDR3 spans 13 residues. CDR3 bases: TGTGCCTGGCGGACCGGGAACCGCTATGGCTACACCTTC. The encoded protein is CAWRTGNRYGYTF.

The rearrangement joins TRBV18 to TRBJ2-5, with D possibly called TRBD1 or TRBD2 (6 bases each). The V gene's germline CDR1 is KGHSH and CDR2 LQKENI. The germline V and J ends were trimmed by 6 bases and 1 base, with 12 bases remaining between them. This CDR3 is built from 14 residues. The DNA of the CDR3 is TGTGCCAGCTCCCTTAGGGGGGCCCAAGAGACCCAGTACTTC. Its protein is CASSLRGAQETQYF. The full variable domain, rest sourced from reference TRBV18 and TRBJ2-5, is NAGVMQNPRHLVRRRGQEARLRCSPMKGHSHVYWYRQLPEEGLKFMVYLQKENIIDESGMPKERFSAEFPKEGPSILRIQQVVRGDSAAYFCASSLRGAQETQYFGPGTRLLVL.

CDR3 in DNA: TGTGCCAGCAGTGAAGGTGGGACAGTCTATGGCTACACCTTC. Translation gives CASSEGGTVYGYTF. The chain is built from TRBV25-1 and TRBJ1-2; 7 nucleotides align to TRBD1. Germline CDR1 and CDR2: MGHDK and SYGVNS. This CDR3 comprises 14 residues. The V gene end was trimmed by 2 bases and the J gene end by 4 bases; junction bases not matched to a gene: 4.

This clone was picked up many times. In DNA form, the CDR3 reads TGTGCCAGCAGTTCCCGGAACAGTGGCAAGTACTTC. Translated, it gives CASSSRNSGKYF. The J gene is TRBJ2-5, the V gene TRBV27; D not resolved. This CDR3 contains 12 residues. Germline V gives CDR1 MNHEY, CDR2 SMNVEV (reference sequence). The ends were cut back, 4 bases at V and 12 bases at J, with 15 bases in the middle.

V gene TRBV7-9 combines with J gene TRBJ1-5; TRBD1 matches 7 bases. Germline V CDR1 and CDR2: SEHNR, FQNEAQ (reference sequence). Unmatched junction bases numbered 3, after V lost 3 bases and J lost 4 bases. The CDR3 runs to 14 residues. CDR3 sequence: CASSFTTGNQPQHF. The CDR3 bases are TGTGCCAGCAGCTTCACGACAGGGAATCAGCCCCAGCATTTT.

In its sample, this clone was seen a few times. The chain carries TRBV11-2 and TRBJ2-7; TRBD2 matches at 10 bases. The germline V gene has CDR1 SGHAT and CDR2 FQNNGV. V shed 2 bases and J 7 bases; nucleotides not matched to a gene: 5. CDR3 length: 14 amino acids. The CDR3 sequence: CASSLMLAGEEQYF. The CDR3 DNA is TGTGCCAGCAGCTTAATGCTAGCGGGAGAAGAGCAGTACTTC.

This chain joins TRBV7-2 and TRBJ2-2; 11 bases are a match to TRBD2. The germline V gene encodes CDR1 SGHTA and CDR2 FQGNSA. The CDR3 consists of 14 residues. V shed 8 bases and J 4 bases; nucleotides not matched to a gene: 3. In DNA, the CDR3 is TGTGCCAGCGGACTAGCGGGCCCCACCGGGGAGCTGTTTTTT. Encoded protein: CASGLAGPTGELFF.